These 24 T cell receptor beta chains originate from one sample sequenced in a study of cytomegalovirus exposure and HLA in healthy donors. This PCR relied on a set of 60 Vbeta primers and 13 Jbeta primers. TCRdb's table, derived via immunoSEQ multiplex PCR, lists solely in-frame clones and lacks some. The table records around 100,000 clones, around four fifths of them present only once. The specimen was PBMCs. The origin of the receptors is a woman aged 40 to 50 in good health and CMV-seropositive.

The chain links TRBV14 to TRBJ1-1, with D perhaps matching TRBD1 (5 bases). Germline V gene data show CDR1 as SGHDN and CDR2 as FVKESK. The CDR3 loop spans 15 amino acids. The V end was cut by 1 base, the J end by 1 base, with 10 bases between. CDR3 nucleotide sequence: TGTGCCAGCAGCCAAGGGGGCGCGTCGAACACTGAAGCTTTCTTT. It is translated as CASSQGGASNTEAFF.

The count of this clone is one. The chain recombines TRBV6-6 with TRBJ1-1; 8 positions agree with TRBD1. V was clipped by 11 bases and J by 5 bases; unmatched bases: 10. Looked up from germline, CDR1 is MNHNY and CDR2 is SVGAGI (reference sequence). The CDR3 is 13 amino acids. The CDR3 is CAGKTGEATEAFF. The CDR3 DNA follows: TGTGCCGGAAAGACAGGGGAGGCGACTGAAGCTTTCTTT.

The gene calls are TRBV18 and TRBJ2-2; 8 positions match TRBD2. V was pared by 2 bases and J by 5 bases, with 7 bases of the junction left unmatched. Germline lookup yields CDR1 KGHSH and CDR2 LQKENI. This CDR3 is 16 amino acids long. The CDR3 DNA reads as TGTGCCAGCTCACCAATGGGACTAGGAAAAACCGGGGAGCTGTTTTTT. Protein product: CASSPMGLGKTGELFF. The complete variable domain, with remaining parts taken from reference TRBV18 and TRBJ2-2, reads NAGVMQNPRHLVRRRGQEARLRCSPMKGHSHVYWYRQLPEEGLKFMVYLQKENIIDESGMPKERFSAEFPKEGPSILRIQQVVRGDSAAYFCASSPMGLGKTGELFFGEGSRLTVL.

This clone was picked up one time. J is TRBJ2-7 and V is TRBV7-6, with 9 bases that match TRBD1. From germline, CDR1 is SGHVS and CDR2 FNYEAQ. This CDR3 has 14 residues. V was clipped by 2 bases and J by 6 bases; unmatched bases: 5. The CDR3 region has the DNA TGTGCCAGCAGCTTAAACAGGGGGCAGGGCGAGCAGTACTTC. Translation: CASSLNRGQGEQYF.

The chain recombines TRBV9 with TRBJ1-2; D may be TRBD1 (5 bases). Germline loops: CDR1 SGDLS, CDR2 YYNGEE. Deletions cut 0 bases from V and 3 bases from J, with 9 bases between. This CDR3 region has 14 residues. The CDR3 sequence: CASSVGPGDYGYTF. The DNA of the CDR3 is TGTGCCAGCAGCGTAGGCCCGGGGGACTATGGCTACACCTTC.

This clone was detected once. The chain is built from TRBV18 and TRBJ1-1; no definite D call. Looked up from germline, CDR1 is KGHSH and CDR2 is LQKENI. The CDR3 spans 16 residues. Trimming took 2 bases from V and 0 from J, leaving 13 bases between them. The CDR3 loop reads CASSPSPTFLNTEAFF. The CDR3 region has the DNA TGTGCCAGCTCACCATCTCCGACATTTTTGAACACTGAAGCTTTCTTT.

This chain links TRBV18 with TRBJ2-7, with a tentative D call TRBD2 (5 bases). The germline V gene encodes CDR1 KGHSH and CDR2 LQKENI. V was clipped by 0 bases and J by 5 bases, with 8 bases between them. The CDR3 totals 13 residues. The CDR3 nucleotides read TGTGCCAGCTCACCACCGGAGGCGGACGAGCAGTACTTC. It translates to CASSPPEADEQYF.

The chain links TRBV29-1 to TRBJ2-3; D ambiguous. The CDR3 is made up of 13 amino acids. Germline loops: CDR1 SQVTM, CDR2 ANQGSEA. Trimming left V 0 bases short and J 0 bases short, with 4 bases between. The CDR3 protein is CSVEDRSTDTQYF. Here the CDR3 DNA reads TGCAGCGTTGAAGACAGGAGCACAGATACGCAGTATTTT.

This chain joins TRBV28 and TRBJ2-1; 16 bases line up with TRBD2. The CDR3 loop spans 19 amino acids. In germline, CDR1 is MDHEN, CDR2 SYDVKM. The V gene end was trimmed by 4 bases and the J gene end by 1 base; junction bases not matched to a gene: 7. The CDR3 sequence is CASSYPPGLAGGSYNEQFF. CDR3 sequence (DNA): TGTGCCAGCAGTTATCCGCCGGGACTAGCGGGAGGGTCCTACAATGAGCAGTTCTTC.

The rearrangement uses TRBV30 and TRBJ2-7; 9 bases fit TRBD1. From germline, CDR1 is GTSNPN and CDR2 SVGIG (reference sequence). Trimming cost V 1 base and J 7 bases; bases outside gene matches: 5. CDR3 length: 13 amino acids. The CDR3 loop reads CAWSAGTGSEQYF. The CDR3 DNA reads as TGTGCCTGGAGTGCAGGGACAGGGAGTGAGCAGTACTTC.

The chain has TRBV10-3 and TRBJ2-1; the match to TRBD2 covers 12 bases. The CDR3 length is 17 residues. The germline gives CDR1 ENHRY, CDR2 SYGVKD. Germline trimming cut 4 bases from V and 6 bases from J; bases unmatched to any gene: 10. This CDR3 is CAISAPTSGRRGNEQFF. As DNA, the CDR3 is TGTGCCATCAGTGCCCCGACTAGCGGGAGAAGGGGCAATGAGCAGTTCTTC.

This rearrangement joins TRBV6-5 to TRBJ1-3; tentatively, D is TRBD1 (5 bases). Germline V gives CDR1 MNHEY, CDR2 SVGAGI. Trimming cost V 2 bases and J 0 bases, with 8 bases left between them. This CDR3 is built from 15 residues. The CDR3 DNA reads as TGTGCCAGCAGTTACGGGGGGGTCTCTGGAAACACCATATATTTT. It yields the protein CASSYGGVSGNTIYF.

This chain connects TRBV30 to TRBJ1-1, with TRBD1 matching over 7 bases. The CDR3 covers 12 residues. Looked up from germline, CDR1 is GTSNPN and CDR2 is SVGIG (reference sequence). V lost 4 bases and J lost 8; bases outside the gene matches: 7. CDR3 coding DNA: TGTGCCTGGATGCCGGGACAGATCGAAGCTTTCTTT. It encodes CAWMPGQIEAFF.

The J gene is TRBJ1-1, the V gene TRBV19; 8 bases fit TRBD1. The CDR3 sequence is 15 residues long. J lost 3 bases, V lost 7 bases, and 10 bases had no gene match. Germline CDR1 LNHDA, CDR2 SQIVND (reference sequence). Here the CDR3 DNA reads TGTGCCAGTATCCGACGGTTGACAGGGGACACTGAAGCTTTCTTT. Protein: CASIRRLTGDTEAFF. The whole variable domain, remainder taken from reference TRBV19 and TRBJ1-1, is DGGITQSPKYLFRKEGQNVTLSCEQNLNHDAMYWYRQDPGQGLRLIYYSQIVNDFQKGDIAEGYSVSREKKESFPLTVTSAQKNPTAFYLCASIRRLTGDTEAFFGQGTRLTVV.

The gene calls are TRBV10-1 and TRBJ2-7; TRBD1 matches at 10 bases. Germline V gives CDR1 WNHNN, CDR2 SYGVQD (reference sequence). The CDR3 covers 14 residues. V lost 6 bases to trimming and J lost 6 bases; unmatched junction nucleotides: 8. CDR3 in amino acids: CASSLSGTGAEQYF. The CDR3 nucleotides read TGCGCCAGCAGCTTATCCGGGACAGGGGCCGAGCAGTACTTC.

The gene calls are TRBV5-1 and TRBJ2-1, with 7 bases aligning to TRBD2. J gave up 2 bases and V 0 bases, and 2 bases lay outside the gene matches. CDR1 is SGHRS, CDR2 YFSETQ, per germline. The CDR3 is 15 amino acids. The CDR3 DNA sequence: TGCGCCAGCAGCTTGGCTAGCGGAACCTACAATGAGCAGTTCTTC. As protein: CASSLASGTYNEQFF.

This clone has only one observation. Here the CDR3 DNA reads TGTGCCAGCAGCACGGGGACAGTTGGAAACACCATATATTTT. The encoded protein is CASSTGTVGNTIYF. The chain employs TRBV7-9 and TRBJ1-3, with 7 bases that match TRBD1. CDR1 SEHNR and CDR2 FQNEAQ come from the germline V gene (reference sequence). The CDR3 consists of 14 residues. The trim removed 5 bases at V and 3 bases at J, leaving 4 bases unmatched. Variable domain in full (rest from reference TRBV7-9 and TRBJ1-3): DTGVSQNPRHKITKRGQNVTFRCDPISEHNRLYWYRQTLGQGPEFLTYFQNEAQLEKSRLLSDRFSAERPKGSFSTLEIQRTEQGDSAMYLCASSTGTVGNTIYFGEGSWLTVV.

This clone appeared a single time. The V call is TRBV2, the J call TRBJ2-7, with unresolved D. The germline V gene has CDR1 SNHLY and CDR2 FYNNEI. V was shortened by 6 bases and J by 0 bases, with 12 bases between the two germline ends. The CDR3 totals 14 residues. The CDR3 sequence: CASRQTSYSYEQYF. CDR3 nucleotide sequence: TGTGCCAGCAGACAGACATCTTACTCCTACGAGCAGTACTTC.

DNA of the CDR3: TGTGCCAGCAACCCGGGACAGGGAGATACGCAGTATTTT. Its translation is CASNPGQGDTQYF. J is TRBJ2-3 and V is TRBV11-3; 9 nucleotides line up with TRBD1. V lost 7 bases and J lost 5; bases outside the gene matches: 4. Germline CDR1 and CDR2: SGHNT and YENEEA. This CDR3 has 13 amino acids.

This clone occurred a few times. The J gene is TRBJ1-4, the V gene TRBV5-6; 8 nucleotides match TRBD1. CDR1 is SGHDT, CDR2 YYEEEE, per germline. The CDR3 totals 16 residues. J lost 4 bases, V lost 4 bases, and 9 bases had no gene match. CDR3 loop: CASSPDRGLLNEKLFF. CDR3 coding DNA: TGTGCCAGCAGCCCAGACAGGGGCCTGCTTAATGAAAAACTGTTTTTT.

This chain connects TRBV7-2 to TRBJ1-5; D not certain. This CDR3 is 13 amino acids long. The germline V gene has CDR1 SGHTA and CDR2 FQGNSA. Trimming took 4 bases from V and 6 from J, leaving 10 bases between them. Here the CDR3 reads CASSSYPGQPQHF. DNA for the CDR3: TGTGCCAGCAGCTCCTACCCGGGTCAGCCCCAGCATTTT. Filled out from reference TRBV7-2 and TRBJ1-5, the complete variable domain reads GAGVSQSPSNKVTEKGKDVELRCDPISGHTALYWYRQSLGQGLEFLIYFQGNSAPDKSGLPSDRFSAERTGGSVSTLTIQRTQQEDSAVYLCASSSYPGQPQHFGDGTRLSIL.

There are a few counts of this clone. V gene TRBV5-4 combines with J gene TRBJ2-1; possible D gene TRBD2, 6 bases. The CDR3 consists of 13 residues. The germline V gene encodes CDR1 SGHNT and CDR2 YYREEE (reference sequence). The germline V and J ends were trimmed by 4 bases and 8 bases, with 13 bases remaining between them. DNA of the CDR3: TGTGCCAGCAGCCCTTGGGGGGTGGATGAGCAGTTCTTC. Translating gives CASSPWGVDEQFF.

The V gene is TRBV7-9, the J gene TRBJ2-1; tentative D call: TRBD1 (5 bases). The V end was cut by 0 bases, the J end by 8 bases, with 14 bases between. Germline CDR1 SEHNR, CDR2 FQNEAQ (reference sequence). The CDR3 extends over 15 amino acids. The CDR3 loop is CASSLARGFRDEQFF. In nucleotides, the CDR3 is TGTGCCAGCAGCTTAGCTAGGGGATTTAGAGATGAGCAGTTCTTC.

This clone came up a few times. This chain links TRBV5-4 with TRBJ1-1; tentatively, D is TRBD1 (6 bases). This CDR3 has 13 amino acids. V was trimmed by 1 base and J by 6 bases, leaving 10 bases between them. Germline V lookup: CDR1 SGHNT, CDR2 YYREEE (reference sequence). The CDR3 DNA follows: TGTGCCAGCAGCTTGCAACAGGGTGCTGAAGCTTTCTTT. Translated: CASSLQQGAEAFF.